The clone carrying this T cell receptor beta chain showed up just a few times. Sample-barcoded 5' priming and a J-beta primer mix drove a second PCR of about 6 to 12 cycles. Every individual sample yielded 2.5 million or more paired-end reads (each containing CDR3). TCRdb called the 5' RACE reads again in MiXCR, with one record for every CDR3 protein. This table has about 1.5 million distinct CDR3 sequences, 40% to 45% appearing once. The sample comes from a study of blood T cells in healthy people across ages. The CDR3 has 13 residues. CDR1 is MNHEY, CDR2 SVGEGT, per germline. V lost 10 bases, J lost 6 bases, and 8 bases stayed unmatched.

The sequence was obtained from a woman between 18 and 29 years old in good health. The chain combines TRBV6-2 or TRBV6-3 with TRBJ2-4; TRBD1 matches at 8 bases. Sequencing was carried out using blood. In nucleotides, the CDR3 is TGTGCCACCCAGGACAGGGCCGGAAACATTCAGTACTTC. Protein product: CATQDRAGNIQYF.